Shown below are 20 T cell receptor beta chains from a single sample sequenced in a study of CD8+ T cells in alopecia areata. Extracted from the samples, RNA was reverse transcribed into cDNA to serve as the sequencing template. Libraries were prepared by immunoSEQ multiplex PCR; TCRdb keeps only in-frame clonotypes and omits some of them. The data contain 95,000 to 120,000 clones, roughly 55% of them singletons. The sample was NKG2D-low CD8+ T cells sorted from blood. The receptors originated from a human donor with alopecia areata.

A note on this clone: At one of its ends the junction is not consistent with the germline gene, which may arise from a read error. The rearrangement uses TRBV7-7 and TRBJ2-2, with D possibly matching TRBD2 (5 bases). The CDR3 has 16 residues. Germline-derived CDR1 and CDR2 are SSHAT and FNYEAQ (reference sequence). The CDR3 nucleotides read TGTGCTAGCAGCTTTACTGTCGGGACGAACACCGGGGAGCTGTTTTTT. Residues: CASSFTVGTNTGELFF.

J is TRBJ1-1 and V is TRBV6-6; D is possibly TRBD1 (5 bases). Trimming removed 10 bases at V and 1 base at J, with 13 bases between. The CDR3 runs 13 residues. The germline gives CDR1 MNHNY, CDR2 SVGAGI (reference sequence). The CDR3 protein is CATLGASNTEAFF. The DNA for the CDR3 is TGTGCCACCCTTGGGGCATCGAACACTGAAGCTTTCTTT.

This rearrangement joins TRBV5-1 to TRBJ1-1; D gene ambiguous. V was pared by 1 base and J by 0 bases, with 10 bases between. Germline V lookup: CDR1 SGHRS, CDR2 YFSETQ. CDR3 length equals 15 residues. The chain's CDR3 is CASSLLGGLNTEAFF. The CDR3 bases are TGCGCCAGCAGCTTGCTAGGCGGGTTGAACACTGAAGCTTTCTTT. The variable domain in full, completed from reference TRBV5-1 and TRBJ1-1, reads KAGVTQTPRYLIKTRGQQVTLSCSPISGHRSVSWYQQTPGQGLQFLFEYFSETQRNKGNFPGRFSGRQFSNSRSEMNVSTLELGDSALYLCASSLLGGLNTEAFFGQGTRLTVV.

The CDR3 coding sequence is TGTGCCAGCAGTCAAAGCGGGAGCTCCAATGAGCAGTTCTTC. Translation gives CASSQSGSSNEQFF. V is TRBV25-1 and J is TRBJ2-1; TRBD2 agrees at 8 bases. With V trimmed by 5 bases and J by 6 bases, 6 bases remained unmatched. The CDR3 is 14 amino acids. Germline V gene sequence: CDR1 MGHDK, CDR2 SYGVNS.

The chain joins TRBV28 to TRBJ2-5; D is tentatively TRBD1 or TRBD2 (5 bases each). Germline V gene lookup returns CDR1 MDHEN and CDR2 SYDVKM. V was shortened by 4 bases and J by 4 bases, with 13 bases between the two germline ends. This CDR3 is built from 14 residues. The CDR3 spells CASSSPGGGETQYF. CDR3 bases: TGTGCCAGCAGTTCCCCCGGTGGGGGAGAGACCCAGTACTTC.

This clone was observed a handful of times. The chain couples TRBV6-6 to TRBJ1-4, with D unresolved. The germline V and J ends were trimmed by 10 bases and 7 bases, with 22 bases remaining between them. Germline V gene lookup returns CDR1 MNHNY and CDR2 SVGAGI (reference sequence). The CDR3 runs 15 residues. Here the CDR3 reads CATRNQDPRAEKLFF. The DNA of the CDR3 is TGTGCCACCAGAAACCAGGACCCGAGGGCTGAAAAACTGTTTTTT.

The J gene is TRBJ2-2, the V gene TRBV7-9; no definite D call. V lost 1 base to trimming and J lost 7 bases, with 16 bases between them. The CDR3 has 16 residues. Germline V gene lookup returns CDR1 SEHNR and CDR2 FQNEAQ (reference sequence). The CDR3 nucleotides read TGTGCCAGCAGCTTAGGGGGTTCGTACCATCACGGGGAGCTGTTTTTT. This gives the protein CASSLGGSYHHGELFF.

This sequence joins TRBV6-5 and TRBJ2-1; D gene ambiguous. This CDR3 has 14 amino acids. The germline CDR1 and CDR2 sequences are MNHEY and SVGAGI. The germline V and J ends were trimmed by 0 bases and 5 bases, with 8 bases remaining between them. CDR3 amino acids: CASSYSLGNNEQFF. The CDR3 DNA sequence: TGTGCCAGCAGTTACTCTTTAGGTAACAATGAGCAGTTCTTC.

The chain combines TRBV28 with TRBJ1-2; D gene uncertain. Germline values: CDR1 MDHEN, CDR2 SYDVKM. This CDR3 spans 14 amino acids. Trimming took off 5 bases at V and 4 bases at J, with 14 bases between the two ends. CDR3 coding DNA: TGTGCCAGCAGTCCCCTCCAGCCTGCCTATGGCTACACCTTC. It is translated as CASSPLQPAYGYTF.

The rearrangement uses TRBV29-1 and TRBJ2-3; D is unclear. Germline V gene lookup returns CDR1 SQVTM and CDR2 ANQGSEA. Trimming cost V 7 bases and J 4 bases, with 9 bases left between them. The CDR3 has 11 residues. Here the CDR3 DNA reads TGCAGCGCCCCGGAAGCAGATACGCAGTATTTT. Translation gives CSAPEADTQYF.

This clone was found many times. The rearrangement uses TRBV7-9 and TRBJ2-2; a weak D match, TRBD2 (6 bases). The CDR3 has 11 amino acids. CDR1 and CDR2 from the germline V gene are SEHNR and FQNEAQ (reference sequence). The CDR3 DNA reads TGTGGAGGGACTAACACCGGGGAGCTGTTTTTT. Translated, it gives CGGTNTGELFF.

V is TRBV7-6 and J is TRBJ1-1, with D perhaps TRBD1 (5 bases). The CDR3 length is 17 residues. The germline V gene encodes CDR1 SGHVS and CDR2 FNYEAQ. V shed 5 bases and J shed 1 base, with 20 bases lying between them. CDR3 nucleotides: TGTGCCAGCAGCAAAGCCCGCGTGGGACGCCCGAACACTGAAGCTTTCTTT. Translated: CASSKARVGRPNTEAFF.

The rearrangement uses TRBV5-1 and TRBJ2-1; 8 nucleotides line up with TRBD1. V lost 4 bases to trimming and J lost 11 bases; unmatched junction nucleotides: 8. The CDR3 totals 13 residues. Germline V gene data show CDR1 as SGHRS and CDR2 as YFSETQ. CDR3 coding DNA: TGCGCCAGCAGCACACGGGACAGGCTAAAGCAGTTCTTC. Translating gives CASSTRDRLKQFF.

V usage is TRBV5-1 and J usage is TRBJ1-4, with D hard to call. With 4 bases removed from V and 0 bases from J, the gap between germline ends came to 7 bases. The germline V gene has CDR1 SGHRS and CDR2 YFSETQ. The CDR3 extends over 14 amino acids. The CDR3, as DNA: TGCGCCAGCAGCCTTGAAACAACTAATGAAAAACTGTTTTTT. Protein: CASSLETTNEKLFF.

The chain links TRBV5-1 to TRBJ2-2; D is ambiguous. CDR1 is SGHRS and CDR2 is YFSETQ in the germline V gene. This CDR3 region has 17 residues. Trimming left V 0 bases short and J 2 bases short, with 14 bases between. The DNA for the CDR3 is TGCGCCAGCAGCTTGGACGTGGCAGGCGGTAACACCGGGGAGCTGTTTTTT. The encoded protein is CASSLDVAGGNTGELFF.

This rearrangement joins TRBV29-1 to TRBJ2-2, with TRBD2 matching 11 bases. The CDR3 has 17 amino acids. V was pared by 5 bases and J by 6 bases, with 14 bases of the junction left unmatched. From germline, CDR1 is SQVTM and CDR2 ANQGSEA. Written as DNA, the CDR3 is TGCAGCGTTTCGGGAATTACTAGCGGGAGTTTGTCCGGGGAGCTGTTTTTT. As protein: CSVSGITSGSLSGELFF.

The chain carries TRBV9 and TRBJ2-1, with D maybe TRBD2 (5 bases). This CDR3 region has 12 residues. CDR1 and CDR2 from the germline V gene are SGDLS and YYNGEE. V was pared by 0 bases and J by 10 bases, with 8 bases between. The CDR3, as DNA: TGTGCCAGCAGCGTAGGGACTGGGGAGCAGTTCTTC. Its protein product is CASSVGTGEQFF. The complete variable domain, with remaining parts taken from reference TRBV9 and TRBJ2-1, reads DSGVTQTPKHLITATGQRVTLRCSPRSGDLSVYWYQQSLDQGLQFLIQYYNGEERAKGNILERFSAQQFPDLHSELNLSSLELGDSALYFCASSVGTGEQFFGPGTRLTVL.

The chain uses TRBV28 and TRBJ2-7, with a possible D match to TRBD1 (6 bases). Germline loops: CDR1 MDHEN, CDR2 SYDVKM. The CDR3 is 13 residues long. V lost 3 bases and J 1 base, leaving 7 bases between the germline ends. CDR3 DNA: TGTGCCAGCAGTTTCGGGACATCCTACGAGCAGTACTTC. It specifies CASSFGTSYEQYF. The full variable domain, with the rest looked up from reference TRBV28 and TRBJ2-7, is DVKVTQSSRYLVKRTGEKVFLECVQDMDHENMFWYRQDPGLGLRLIYFSYDVKMKEKGDIPEGYSVSREKKERFSLILESASTNQTSMYLCASSFGTSYEQYFGPGTRLTVT.

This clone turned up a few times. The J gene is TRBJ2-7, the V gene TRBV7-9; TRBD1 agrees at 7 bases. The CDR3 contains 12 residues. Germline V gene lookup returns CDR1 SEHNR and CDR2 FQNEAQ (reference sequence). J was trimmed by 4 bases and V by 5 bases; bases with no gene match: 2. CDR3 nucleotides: TGTGCCAGCAGCCGACAGGGATACGAGCAGTACTTC. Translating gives CASSRQGYEQYF.

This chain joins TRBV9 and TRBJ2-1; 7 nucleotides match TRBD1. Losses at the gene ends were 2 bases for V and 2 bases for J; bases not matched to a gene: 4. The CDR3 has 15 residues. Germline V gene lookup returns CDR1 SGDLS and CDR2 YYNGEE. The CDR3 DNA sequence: TGTGCCAGCAGCGTGGGACAGTTCCCCTACAATGAGCAGTTCTTC. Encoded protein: CASSVGQFPYNEQFF.